This is a list of T cell receptor beta chains from one sample in a study of blood T cell repertoires in COVID-19. Data came from immunoSEQ multiplex PCR; TCRdb stores just in-frame clones and leaves some out. The sample holds about 220,000 clones; under 90% are singletons and the top ten take 5.1%. Sequencing was carried out using peripheral blood. The receptors originated from a woman in her sixties who had recovered from COVID-19. Each CDR3 is given with its conserved first and last residue. Each record gives: CDR3 protein, CDR3 DNA, D gene, V gene, clone size, J gene. A D gene is named only where the DNA matches it firmly. Where a row states a size, it is once, few, many or the class of an expanded clone; other rows omit it.

cdr3_aa: CASSQDLGRVSEQYF
cdr3_nt: TGTGCCAGCAGCCAAGATTTAGGCAGGGTATCCGAGCAGTACTTC
d_call: -
v_call: TRBV4-2
clone_size: -
j_call: TRBJ2-7

cdr3_aa: CASTRDGEKLFF
cdr3_nt: TGTGCCAGCACTCGGGATGGTGAAAAACTGTTTTTT
d_call: -
v_call: TRBV28
clone_size: -
j_call: TRBJ1-4

cdr3_aa: CASGSWTGVDDGYTF
cdr3_nt: TGTGCTAGTGGTTCCTGGACAGGGGTGGATGATGGCTACACCTTC
d_call: TRBD1
v_call: TRBV12-5
clone_size: -
j_call: TRBJ1-2

cdr3_aa: CASSLYRQYTMMEQFF
cdr3_nt: TGTGCCAGCAGCTTATACCGACAGTATACAATGATGGAGCAGTTCTTC
d_call: -
v_call: TRBV7-9
clone_size: -
j_call: TRBJ2-1

cdr3_aa: CASSSGQGARGYTF
cdr3_nt: TGTGCCAGTAGTAGTGGACAGGGGGCGCGAGGCTACACCTTC
d_call: TRBD1
v_call: TRBV19
clone_size: -
j_call: TRBJ1-2

cdr3_aa: CATSRAGLAGLHF
cdr3_nt: TGTGCCACCAGCAGAGCCGGACTAGCGGGGTTGCACTTC
d_call: TRBD2
v_call: TRBV15
clone_size: -
j_call: TRBJ2-5

cdr3_aa: CASSEAIYEAYEQYF
cdr3_nt: TGTGCCAGCAGTGAAGCAATATATGAGGCCTACGAGCAGTACTTC
d_call: -
v_call: TRBV25-1
clone_size: -
j_call: TRBJ2-7

cdr3_aa: CASSIRQDNTEAFF
cdr3_nt: TGTGCCAGCAGCATCCGACAGGACAACACTGAAGCTTTCTTT
d_call: -
v_call: TRBV7-8
clone_size: -
j_call: TRBJ1-1

cdr3_aa: CAISESDRGRDTEAFF
cdr3_nt: TGTGCCATCAGTGAGTCTGACAGGGGGCGGGACACTGAAGCTTTCTTT
d_call: TRBD1
v_call: TRBV10-3
clone_size: -
j_call: TRBJ1-1

cdr3_aa: CATRRSSSYEQYF
cdr3_nt: TGTGCCACCCGGAGGAGTAGCTCCTACGAGCAGTACTTC
d_call: -
v_call: TRBV27
clone_size: -
j_call: TRBJ2-7

cdr3_aa: CASSQLDRTTYEQYF
cdr3_nt: TGTGCCAGCAGCCAATTGGACAGGACGACCTACGAGCAGTACTTC
d_call: TRBD1
v_call: TRBV16
clone_size: -
j_call: TRBJ2-7

cdr3_aa: CAIGRVNQPQHF
cdr3_nt: TGTGCCATCGGGAGGGTCAATCAGCCCCAGCATTTT
d_call: -
v_call: TRBV10-3
clone_size: -
j_call: TRBJ1-5

cdr3_aa: CASSLGRGNRGARYEQYF
cdr3_nt: TGTGCCAGCAGCTTGGGACGGGGCAACAGGGGGGCCCGCTACGAGCAGTACTTC
d_call: TRBD1
v_call: TRBV5-6
clone_size: -
j_call: TRBJ2-7

cdr3_aa: CASSPTGGHSYNEQFF
cdr3_nt: TGTGCCAGCAGCCCTACGGGGGGACACTCCTACAATGAGCAGTTCTTC
d_call: -
v_call: TRBV7-6
clone_size: -
j_call: TRBJ2-1

cdr3_aa: CASSQMTGKNQPQHF
cdr3_nt: TGTGCCAGCAGCCAAATGACAGGGAAAAATCAGCCCCAGCATTTT
d_call: TRBD1
v_call: TRBV3-1/TRBV3-2
clone_size: -
j_call: TRBJ1-5

cdr3_aa: CASSQEGAGWPQHF
cdr3_nt: TGCGCCAGCAGCCAAGAGGGGGCCGGGTGGCCCCAGCATTTT
d_call: -
v_call: TRBV4-1
clone_size: few
j_call: TRBJ1-5

cdr3_aa: CAISDPNRETGHYGYTF
cdr3_nt: TGTGCCATCAGTGACCCCAACCGAGAGACAGGGCACTATGGCTACACCTTC
d_call: TRBD1
v_call: TRBV10-3
clone_size: -
j_call: TRBJ1-2

cdr3_aa: CGVEGGETQYF
cdr3_nt: TGTGGTGTTGAGGGAGGAGAGACCCAGTACTTC
d_call: -
v_call: TRBV30
clone_size: -
j_call: TRBJ2-5

cdr3_aa: CASIPTDLNTEAFF
cdr3_nt: TGTGCCAGCATTCCGACTGATTTGAACACTGAAGCTTTCTTT
d_call: -
v_call: TRBV6-5
clone_size: -
j_call: TRBJ1-1

cdr3_aa: CASSEDKFPIPSGNTIYF
cdr3_nt: TGTGCCAGCAGTGAAGACAAATTCCCAATCCCCTCTGGAAACACCATATATTTT
d_call: -
v_call: TRBV2
clone_size: -
j_call: TRBJ1-3

cdr3_aa: CASMTSGGGTQYF
cdr3_nt: TGTGCCTCGATGACTAGCGGTGGGGGAACGCAGTATTTT
d_call: TRBD2
v_call: TRBV30
clone_size: -
j_call: TRBJ2-3

cdr3_aa: CASRLGGGAYNEQFF
cdr3_nt: TGTGCCAGCAGGCTGGGCGGGGGGGCGTACAATGAGCAGTTCTTC
d_call: TRBD2
v_call: TRBV2
clone_size: -
j_call: TRBJ2-1

cdr3_aa: CSVLRSPGENTEAFF
cdr3_nt: TGCAGCGTCCTAAGGTCGCCGGGGGAGAACACTGAAGCTTTCTTT
d_call: -
v_call: TRBV29-1
clone_size: -
j_call: TRBJ1-1

cdr3_aa: CASSEGQADTQYF
cdr3_nt: TGTGCCAGCAGTGAGGGGCAGGCAGATACGCAGTATTTT
d_call: -
v_call: TRBV6-4
clone_size: -
j_call: TRBJ2-3

cdr3_aa: CASSLVQGVAPQHF
cdr3_nt: TGCGCCAGCAGCTTGGTGCAGGGGGTAGCGCCCCAGCATTTT
d_call: TRBD1
v_call: TRBV5-1
clone_size: -
j_call: TRBJ1-5

cdr3_aa: CASSAPRQGAEDTEAFF
cdr3_nt: TGTGCCAGCAGCGCCCCGCGACAGGGGGCGGAGGACACTGAAGCTTTCTTT
d_call: TRBD1
v_call: TRBV9
clone_size: -
j_call: TRBJ1-1

cdr3_aa: CASSRDRMNTEAFF
cdr3_nt: TGTGCCAGCAGCCGGGACAGGATGAACACTGAAGCTTTCTTT
d_call: TRBD1
v_call: TRBV6-5
clone_size: -
j_call: TRBJ1-1

cdr3_aa: CASITGGEGTEAFF
cdr3_nt: TGTGCCAGTATCACAGGGGGCGAGGGCACTGAAGCTTTCTTT
d_call: TRBD1
v_call: TRBV19
clone_size: once
j_call: TRBJ1-1